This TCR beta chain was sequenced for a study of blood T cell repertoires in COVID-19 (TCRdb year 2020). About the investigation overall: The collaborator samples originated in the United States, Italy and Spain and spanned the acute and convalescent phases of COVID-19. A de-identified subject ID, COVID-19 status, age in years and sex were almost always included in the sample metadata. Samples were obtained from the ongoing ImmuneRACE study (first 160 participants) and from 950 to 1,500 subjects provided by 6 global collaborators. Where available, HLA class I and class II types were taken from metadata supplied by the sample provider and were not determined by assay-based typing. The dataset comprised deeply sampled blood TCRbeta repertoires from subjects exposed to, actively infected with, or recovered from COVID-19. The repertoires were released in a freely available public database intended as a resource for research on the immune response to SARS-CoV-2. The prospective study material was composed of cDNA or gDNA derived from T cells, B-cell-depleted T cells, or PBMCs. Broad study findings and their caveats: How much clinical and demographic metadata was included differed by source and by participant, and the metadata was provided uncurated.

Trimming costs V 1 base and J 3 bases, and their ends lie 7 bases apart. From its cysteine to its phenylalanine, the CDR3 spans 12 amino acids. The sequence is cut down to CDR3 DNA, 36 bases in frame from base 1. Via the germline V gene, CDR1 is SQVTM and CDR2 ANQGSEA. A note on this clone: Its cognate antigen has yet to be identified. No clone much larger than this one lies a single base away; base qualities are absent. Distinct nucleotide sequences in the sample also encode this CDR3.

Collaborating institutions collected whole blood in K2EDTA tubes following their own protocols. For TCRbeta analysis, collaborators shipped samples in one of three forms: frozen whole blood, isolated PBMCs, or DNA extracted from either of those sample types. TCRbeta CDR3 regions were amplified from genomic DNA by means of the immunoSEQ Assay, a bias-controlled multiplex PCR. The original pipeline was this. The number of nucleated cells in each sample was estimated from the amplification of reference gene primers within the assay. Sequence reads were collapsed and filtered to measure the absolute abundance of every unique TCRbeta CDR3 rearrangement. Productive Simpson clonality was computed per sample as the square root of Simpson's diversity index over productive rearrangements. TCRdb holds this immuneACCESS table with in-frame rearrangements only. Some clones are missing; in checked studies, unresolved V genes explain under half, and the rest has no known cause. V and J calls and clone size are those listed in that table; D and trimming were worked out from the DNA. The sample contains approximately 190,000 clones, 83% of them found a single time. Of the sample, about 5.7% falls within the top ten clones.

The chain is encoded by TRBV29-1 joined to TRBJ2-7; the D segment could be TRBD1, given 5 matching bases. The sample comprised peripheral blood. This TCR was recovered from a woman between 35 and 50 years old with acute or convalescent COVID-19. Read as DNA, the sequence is TGCAGCGTTGAAGGCCAGGGCTACGAGCAGTACTTC. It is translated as CSVEGQGYEQYF.